These 32 T cell receptor beta chains originate from one sample sequenced in a study of vaccination effects on CD4 cells after COVID-19. Clones were sequenced by immunoSEQ multiplex PCR, and TCRdb holds only the in-frame ones, with some missing. The top ten hold 7% of the sample, which has over 45,000 clones, 55% to 75% seen once. Once cultured for roughly 10 days, the cells underwent separation to obtain CD4+ T cells. BNT162b2 vaccine or mRNA-1273 vaccine was given to participants in two doses. These receptors' antigens are unknown. Sequencing used CD4+ T cells from PBMCs cultured without peptide, obtained after COVID-19 vaccination. These receptor sequences come from a human donor who received a COVID-19 vaccine.

The V gene is TRBV4-1, the J gene TRBJ2-6; D is possibly TRBD1 or TRBD2 (5 bases each). This CDR3 is 15 amino acids long. V lost 4 bases and J lost 4, with 11 bases in between. From germline, CDR1 is MGHRA and CDR2 YSYEKL. This CDR3 reads CASSRTGLGANVLTF. Here the CDR3 DNA reads TGCGCCAGCAGCCGAACAGGACTGGGGGCCAACGTCCTGACTTTC.

V and J are TRBV5-1 and TRBJ2-5; no reliable D call. Germline V gene sequence: CDR1 SGHRS, CDR2 YFSETQ. The CDR3 has 11 residues. The V end was cut by 6 bases, the J end by 0 bases, with 3 bases between. The CDR3 protein is CASNNQETQYF. The CDR3 DNA reads TGCGCCAGCAACAACCAAGAGACCCAGTACTTC.

V and J are TRBV10-3 and TRBJ1-1, with D tentatively TRBD1 (5 bases). The CDR3 extends over 18 amino acids. Germline V CDR1 and CDR2: ENHRY, SYGVKD. The V gene lost 3 bases and the J gene lost 0 bases, with 20 bases spanning the gap. The CDR3 DNA reads as TGTGCCATCAGTGACCCCGAGGGGCTTCGGGGGGTGAACACTGAAGCTTTCTTT. Its translation is CAISDPEGLRGVNTEAFF.

The V gene is TRBV19, the J gene TRBJ2-7; D is uncertain. Per germline, CDR1 LNHDA and CDR2 SQIVND (reference sequence). This CDR3 has 14 residues. Trimming took 5 bases from V and 5 from J, leaving 16 bases between them. The CDR3 DNA sequence: TGTGCCAGTAGTCGGACGGGTATGGTCGACGAGCAGTACTTC. Protein: CASSRTGMVDEQYF. Filled out from reference TRBV19 and TRBJ2-7, the complete variable domain reads DGGITQSPKYLFRKEGQNVTLSCEQNLNHDAMYWYRQDPGQGLRLIYYSQIVNDFQKGDIAEGYSVSREKKESFPLTVTSAQKNPTAFYLCASSRTGMVDEQYFGPGTRLTVT.

The genes are TRBV7-8 and TRBJ1-2; the match to TRBD1 covers 7 bases. V dropped 5 bases and J dropped 2; count of bases not matched to a gene: 5. Looked up from germline, CDR1 is SGHVS and CDR2 is FQNEAQ. The CDR3 has 14 amino acids. The CDR3: CASSPDRPNYGYTF. The CDR3 region has the DNA TGTGCCAGCAGCCCGGACAGGCCGAACTATGGCTACACCTTC.

CDR3 sequence reads: CASSLGVGQAISEQFF. CDR3 sequence (DNA): TGTGCCAGCAGCTTGGGCGTCGGGCAGGCCATCTCTGAGCAGTTCTTC. The chain is built from TRBV5-6 and TRBJ2-1; no clear D. V lost 0 bases to trimming and J lost 9 bases, with 19 bases between them. Germline-derived CDR1 and CDR2 are SGHDT and YYEEEE. The length of the CDR3 is 16 residues.

The gene calls are TRBV6-6 and TRBJ2-1; TRBD2 aligns across 10 bases. Germline-derived CDR1 and CDR2 are MNHNY and SVGAGI (reference sequence). This CDR3 spans 17 amino acids. The junction had 11 bases not matched to a gene; V was cut back by 9 bases and J by 0 bases. In DNA form, the CDR3 reads TGTGCCAGTAGTCTAGAGCGGGGGGGTTCCTCCTACAATGAGCAGTTCTTC. Protein product: CASSLERGGSSYNEQFF.

The rearrangement joins TRBV19 to TRBJ2-7; TRBD2 matches 10 bases. This CDR3 spans 16 amino acids. Germline assignment: CDR1 LNHDA and CDR2 SQIVND (reference sequence). V trimming: 0 bases; J trimming: 4 bases; junction bases outside the gene matches: 6. The CDR3 region is CASSIDGTSGAYEQYF. The DNA for the CDR3 is TGTGCCAGTAGTATAGATGGCACTAGCGGGGCTTACGAGCAGTACTTC.

This clone was detected only a few times. The chain recombines TRBV4-1 with TRBJ1-5, with 7 bases identical to TRBD1. With 2 bases clipped from V and 5 bases from J, the junction kept 9 bases outside the gene matches. In germline, CDR1 is MGHRA, CDR2 YSYEKL. There are 16 residues in the CDR3. CDR3 loop: CASSQIGGSRDQPQHF. The CDR3 coding sequence is TGCGCCAGCAGCCAAATAGGGGGCAGTCGGGATCAGCCCCAGCATTTT.

The rearrangement uses TRBV5-1 and TRBJ2-1; 11 nucleotides match TRBD2. CDR1 and CDR2 (germline): SGHRS, YFSETQ. This CDR3 has 21 residues. The junction had 17 bases not matched to a gene; V was cut back by 3 bases and J by 0 bases. CDR3 sequence reads: CASSSPRVGTSGPSSYNEQFF. In DNA form, the CDR3 reads TGCGCCAGCAGCTCCCCCCGTGTAGGGACTAGCGGCCCCAGCTCCTACAATGAGCAGTTCTTC.

V is TRBV5-8 and J is TRBJ1-5, with D maybe TRBD1 (5 bases). The CDR3 consists of 15 residues. The germline gives CDR1 SGHTS, CDR2 YDEGEE. V was cut by 1 base and J by 5 bases, with 13 bases left in between. Here the CDR3 reads CASSLWGLGDQPQHF. The CDR3 DNA reads as TGTGCCAGCAGCTTGTGGGGACTTGGTGATCAGCCCCAGCATTTT.

This chain links TRBV5-4 with TRBJ2-5, with D perhaps matching TRBD2 (6 bases). Trimming removed 3 bases from V and 7 bases from J, with 16 bases in between. Germline CDR1 reads SGHNT; CDR2 reads YYREEE (reference sequence). This CDR3 spans 14 amino acids. The CDR3 is CASSWGDPGGTQYF. In DNA, the CDR3 is TGTGCCAGCAGCTGGGGAGACCCCGGGGGGACCCAGTACTTC. Full variable domain (remainder filled in from reference TRBV5-4 and TRBJ2-5): ETGVTQSPTHLIKTRGQQVTLRCSSQSGHNTVSWYQQALGQGPQFIFQYYREEENGRGNFPPRFSGLQFPNYSSELNVNALELDDSALYLCASSWGDPGGTQYFGPGTRLLVL.

This chain uses TRBV21-1 with TRBJ1-2; the DNA was not compared with TRBD1, the D call given in the table. TRBV21-1 is labeled a pseudogene. The CDR3 runs to 15 residues. The CDR3 protein is CASPAGGVSNYGYTF. The CDR3 coding sequence is TGTGCCAGCCCCGCAGGGGGCGTGTCTAACTATGGCTACACCTTC.

The chain links TRBV3-1 (or the pseudogene TRBV3-2) to TRBJ2-3; tentatively, D is TRBD2 (6 bases). The CDR3 runs to 14 residues. Germline values: CDR1 LGHDT, CDR2 YNNKEL (reference sequence). Trimming removed 1 base from V and 2 bases from J, with 7 bases in between. CDR3 sequence: CASSQGTITDTQYF. In DNA, the CDR3 is TGTGCCAGCAGCCAAGGGACTATCACAGATACGCAGTATTTT.

This clone ranks as medium-sized. This chain joins TRBV2 and TRBJ1-1, with TRBD1 matching 8 bases. V lost 2 bases, J lost 1 base, and 9 bases stayed unmatched. Per germline, CDR1 SNHLY and CDR2 FYNNEI. This CDR3 is 17 amino acids long. The CDR3 DNA reads TGTGCCAGCAGTGAATCGGGAGGACAGGGCTGGAACACTGAAGCTTTCTTT. Amino acid sequence: CASSESGGQGWNTEAFF.

This clone was detected a few times. The gene calls are TRBV3-1 (or the pseudogene TRBV3-2) and TRBJ2-6, with 14 positions matching TRBD2. The germline V gene has CDR1 LGHDT and CDR2 YNNKEL (reference sequence). J was trimmed by 2 bases and V by 4 bases; bases with no gene match: 1. CDR3 size: 17 residues. CDR3 coding DNA: TGTGCCAGCAGCCCGGGACTAGCGGGAGCTGGGGCCAACGTCCTGACTTTC. This encodes CASSPGLAGAGANVLTF.

The V gene is TRBV4-2, the J gene TRBJ2-1; TRBD1 or TRBD2 may be the D gene (5 bases each). This CDR3 is built from 18 residues. Trimming took 4 bases from V and 0 from J, leaving 19 bases between them. Germline V gives CDR1 LGHNA, CDR2 YNFKEQ. Here the CDR3 reads CASSRNPSSGASYNEQFF. The CDR3 nucleotides are TGTGCCAGCAGCCGAAACCCGTCCTCCGGGGCCTCCTACAATGAGCAGTTCTTC.

The rearrangement joins TRBV27 to TRBJ1-6; perhaps TRBD1 as D (5 bases). This CDR3 spans 16 amino acids. The V gene's germline CDR1 is MNHEY and CDR2 SMNVEV (reference sequence). V was clipped by 2 bases and J by 0 bases, with 8 bases between them. The CDR3 DNA follows: TGTGCCAGCAGTTTAGGGGGGTTCTCCTATAATTCACCCCTCCACTTT. Its protein is CASSLGGFSYNSPLHF.

The V gene is TRBV5-1, the J gene TRBJ2-7; 10 bases map to TRBD1. V lost 3 bases, J lost 4 bases, and 7 bases stayed unmatched. The CDR3 loop spans 15 amino acids. Germline lookup yields CDR1 SGHRS and CDR2 YFSETQ. The CDR3 region is CASSSQGTGAYEQYF. The CDR3 DNA reads TGCGCCAGCAGCTCCCAGGGGACAGGGGCATACGAGCAGTACTTC. The full variable domain, rest sourced from reference TRBV5-1 and TRBJ2-7, is KAGVTQTPRYLIKTRGQQVTLSCSPISGHRSVSWYQQTPGQGLQFLFEYFSETQRNKGNFPGRFSGRQFSNSRSEMNVSTLELGDSALYLCASSSQGTGAYEQYFGPGTRLTVT.

V gene TRBV29-1 combines with J gene TRBJ2-5, with unresolved D. The length of the CDR3 is 11 residues. The V and J ends lost 1 base and 9 bases respectively, with 9 bases between them. Germline V gene data show CDR1 as SQVTM and CDR2 as ANQGSEA. In DNA, the CDR3 is TGCAGCGTTGAAGGGAGCCAGGCCCAGTACTTC. This sequence encodes CSVEGSQAQYF.

V and J are TRBV2 and TRBJ2-7, with 10 bases that match TRBD2. V trimming: 2 bases; J trimming: 1 base; junction bases outside the gene matches: 8. CDR3 size: 17 residues. Germline V gene lookup returns CDR1 SNHLY and CDR2 FYNNEI. The CDR3 sequence: CASSELASGGRSYEQYF. The CDR3 nucleotides are TGTGCCAGCAGTGAATTGGCTAGCGGGGGCCGGTCCTACGAGCAGTACTTC.

This clone was seen only a few times. The chain uses TRBV14 and TRBJ1-4, with D possibly being TRBD1 (6 bases). The CDR3 covers 15 residues. CDR1 and CDR2 from the germline V gene are SGHDN and FVKESK. V was shortened by 4 bases and J by 2 bases, with 11 bases between the two germline ends. The CDR3 nucleotides are TGTGCCAGCAGCCCAGGGGCATGGACTAATGAAAAACTGTTTTTT. Amino acid sequence: CASSPGAWTNEKLFF.

There are many counts of this clone. The V and J genes are TRBV27 and TRBJ1-6; D is unresolved. In germline, CDR1 is MNHEY, CDR2 SMNVEV (reference sequence). The CDR3 runs to 16 residues. Trimming shortened V by 0 bases and J by 6 bases, and 12 bases separated the two germline ends. DNA of the CDR3: TGTGCCAGCAGTTTATCGGCAGTCATGGGTAATTCACCCCTCCACTTT. It specifies CASSLSAVMGNSPLHF.

The chain uses TRBV5-1 and TRBJ2-3, with a possible D match to TRBD2 (7 bases). V was shortened by 4 bases and J by 0 bases, with 15 bases between the two germline ends. This CDR3 has 16 residues. Germline V lookup: CDR1 SGHRS, CDR2 YFSETQ. The CDR3 region is CASSPGGGGSTDTQYF. The CDR3 DNA follows: TGCGCCAGCAGCCCGGGGGGCGGAGGAAGCACAGATACGCAGTATTTT.

The V gene is TRBV5-4, the J gene TRBJ1-2, with D unclear. CDR1 and CDR2 from the germline V gene are SGHNT and YYREEE (reference sequence). The ends were cut back, 0 bases at V and 0 bases at J, with 9 bases in the middle. This CDR3 region has 15 residues. As DNA, the CDR3 is TGTGCCAGCAGCTTGGTACCCAGGACTAACTATGGCTACACCTTC. Translation gives CASSLVPRTNYGYTF.

This clone showed up just a few times. The chain uses TRBV20-1 and TRBJ1-5; D is ambiguous. Germline CDR1 is DFQATT and CDR2 is SNEGSKA (reference sequence). CDR3 size: 14 residues. The V and J ends lost 3 bases and 2 bases respectively, with 11 bases between them. CDR3 in amino acids: CSASVSGGNQPQHF. The CDR3 DNA is TGCAGTGCTAGTGTTTCTGGGGGCAATCAGCCCCAGCATTTT.

The chain recombines TRBV6-5 with TRBJ2-7; D may match TRBD1 or TRBD2 (5 bases each). The CDR3 loop spans 15 amino acids. In germline, CDR1 is MNHEY, CDR2 SVGAGI. V lost 0 bases and J 5 bases, leaving 14 bases between the germline ends. The CDR3 sequence is CASSYSSGRIDEQYF. CDR3 DNA: TGTGCCAGCAGTTACTCCTCGGGACGTATTGACGAGCAGTACTTC.

The V gene is TRBV28, the J gene TRBJ1-5; 8 bases map to TRBD1. The CDR3 runs to 14 residues. V was clipped by 8 bases and J by 9 bases; unmatched bases: 12. CDR1 is MDHEN and CDR2 is SYDVKM in the germline V gene. The CDR3 sequence: CASRPQGESSPQHF. The DNA of the CDR3 is TGTGCCAGCCGGCCACAGGGGGAAAGTTCGCCCCAGCATTTT.

The sample holds a few counts of this clone. J is TRBJ2-3 and V is TRBV6-5, with TRBD2 matching 7 bases. This CDR3 has 15 amino acids. Germline V CDR1 and CDR2: MNHEY, SVGAGI. V shed 5 bases, J shed 2 bases, and the junction held 7 bases outside the gene matches. The CDR3 here is CASSRGAGITDTQYF. Written as DNA, the CDR3 is TGTGCCAGCAGTCGAGGAGCGGGGATCACAGATACGCAGTATTTT.

This clone was counted a few times. The rearrangement uses TRBV5-1 and TRBJ2-1; 8 nucleotides line up with TRBD2. This CDR3 has 15 amino acids. CDR1 is SGHRS, CDR2 YFSETQ, per germline. Trimming cost V 5 bases and J 7 bases; bases outside gene matches: 11. The CDR3 is CASSPAGERFNEQFF. The CDR3 DNA reads TGCGCCAGCAGTCCAGCGGGAGAACGGTTTAATGAGCAGTTCTTC.

This sequence joins TRBV12-3 or TRBV12-4 and TRBJ1-1; D is possibly TRBD1 (5 bases). The CDR3 has 13 residues. The ends were cut back, 5 bases at V and 4 bases at J, with 11 bases in the middle. The CDR3 DNA is TGTGCCAGCAGTCCCAGGGAGTTCACTGAAGCTTTCTTT. Protein product: CASSPREFTEAFF.

This chain connects TRBV10-1 to TRBJ2-5, with D possibly being TRBD1 or TRBD2 (5 bases each). V lost 0 bases and J 4 bases, leaving 15 bases between the germline ends. This CDR3 comprises 16 residues. CDR1 and CDR2 from the germline V gene are WNHNN and SYGVQD (reference sequence). The CDR3: CASSESGGADLETQYF. The CDR3 DNA sequence: TGCGCCAGCAGTGAGTCTGGGGGTGCTGACTTAGAGACCCAGTACTTC.